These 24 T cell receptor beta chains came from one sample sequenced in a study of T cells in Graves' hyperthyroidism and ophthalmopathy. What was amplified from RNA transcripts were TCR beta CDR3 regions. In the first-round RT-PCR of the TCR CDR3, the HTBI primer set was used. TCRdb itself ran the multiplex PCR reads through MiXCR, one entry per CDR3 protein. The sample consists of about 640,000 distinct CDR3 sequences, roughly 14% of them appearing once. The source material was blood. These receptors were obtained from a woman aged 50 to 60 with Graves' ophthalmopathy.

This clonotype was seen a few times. The CDR3, as DNA: TGTGCCAGCAGAGGAGGGGGGCTAGTCTACGAGCAGTACTTC. This translates into CASRGGGLVYEQYF. This rearrangement joins TRBV25-1 to TRBJ2-7; TRBD1 or TRBD2 may be the D gene (6 bases each). This CDR3 contains 14 residues. Germline V gene sequence: CDR1 MGHDK, CDR2 SYGVNS. V was shortened by 6 bases and J by 3 bases, with 15 bases between the two germline ends.

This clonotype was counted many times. CDR3 DNA sequence: TGTGCCAGGGCCGGGGACAGAAACTATGGCTACACCTTC. This gives the protein CARAGDRNYGYTF. The chain has TRBV2 and TRBJ1-2, with 7 bases fitting TRBD1. Germline V gives CDR1 SNHLY, CDR2 FYNNEI. The V and J ends lost 9 bases and 2 bases, in that order; junction bases with no gene match: 6. The CDR3 is made up of 13 amino acids. The complete variable domain, with remaining parts taken from reference TRBV2 and TRBJ1-2, reads EPEVTQTPSHQVTQMGQEVILRCVPISNHLYFYWYRQILGQKVEFLVSFYNNEISEKSEIFDDQFSVERPDGSNFTLKIRSTKLEDSAMYFCARAGDRNYGYTFGSGTRLTVV.

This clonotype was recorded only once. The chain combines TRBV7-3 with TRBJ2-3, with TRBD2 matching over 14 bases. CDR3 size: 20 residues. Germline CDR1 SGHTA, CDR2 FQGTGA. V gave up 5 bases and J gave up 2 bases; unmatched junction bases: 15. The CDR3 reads CASSEFGTSGRGRATDTQYF. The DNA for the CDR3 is TGTGCCAGCAGCGAATTTGGGACTAGCGGGAGAGGGAGGGCCACAGATACGCAGTATTTT. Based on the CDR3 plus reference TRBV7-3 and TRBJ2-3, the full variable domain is GAGVSQTPSNKVTEKGKYVELRCDPISGHTALYWYRQSLGQGPEFLIYFQGTGAADDSGLPNDRFFAVRPEGSVSTLKIQRTERGDSAVYLCASSEFGTSGRGRATDTQYFGPGTRLTVL.

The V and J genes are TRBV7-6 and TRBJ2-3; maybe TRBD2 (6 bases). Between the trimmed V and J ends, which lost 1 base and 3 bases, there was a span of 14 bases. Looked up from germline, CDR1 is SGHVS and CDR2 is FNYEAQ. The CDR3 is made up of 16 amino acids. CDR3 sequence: CASSLEASAGTDTQYF. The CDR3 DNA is TGTGCCAGCAGCTTAGAGGCTAGCGCGGGGACAGATACGCAGTATTTT. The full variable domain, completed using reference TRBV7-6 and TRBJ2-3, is GAGVSQSPRYKVTKRGQDVALRCDPISGHVSLYWYRQALGQGPEFLTYFNYEAQQDKSGLPNDRFSAERPEGSISTLTIQRTEQRDSAMYRCASSLEASAGTDTQYFGPGTRLTVL.

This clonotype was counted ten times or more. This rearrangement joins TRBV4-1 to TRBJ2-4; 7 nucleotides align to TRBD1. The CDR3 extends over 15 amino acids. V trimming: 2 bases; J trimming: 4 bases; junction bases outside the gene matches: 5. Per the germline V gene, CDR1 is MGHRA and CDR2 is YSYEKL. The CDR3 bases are TGCGCCAGCAGCCAACAACAGGGGTTGAAAAACATTCAGTACTTC. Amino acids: CASSQQQGLKNIQYF.

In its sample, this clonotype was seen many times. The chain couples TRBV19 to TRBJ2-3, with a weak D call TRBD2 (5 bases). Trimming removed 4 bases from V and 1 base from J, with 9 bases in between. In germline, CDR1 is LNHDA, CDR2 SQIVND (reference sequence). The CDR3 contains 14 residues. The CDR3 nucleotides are TGTGCCAGTAGTAATAGCGCCCGCACAGATACGCAGTATTTT. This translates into CASSNSARTDTQYF.

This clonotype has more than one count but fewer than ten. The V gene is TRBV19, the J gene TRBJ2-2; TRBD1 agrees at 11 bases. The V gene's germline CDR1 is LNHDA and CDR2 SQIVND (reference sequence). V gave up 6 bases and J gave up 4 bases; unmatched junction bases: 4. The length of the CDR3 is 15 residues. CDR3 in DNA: TGTGCCAGTAGGGGACAGGGGGTGAGCACCGGGGAGCTGTTTTTT. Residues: CASRGQGVSTGELFF.

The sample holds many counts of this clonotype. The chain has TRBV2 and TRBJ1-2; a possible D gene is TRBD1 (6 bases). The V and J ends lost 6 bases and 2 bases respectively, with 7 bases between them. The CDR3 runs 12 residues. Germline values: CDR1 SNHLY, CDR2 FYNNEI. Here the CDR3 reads CASRDRNYGYTF. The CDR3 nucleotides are TGTGCCAGCAGGGACAGAAACTATGGCTACACCTTC.

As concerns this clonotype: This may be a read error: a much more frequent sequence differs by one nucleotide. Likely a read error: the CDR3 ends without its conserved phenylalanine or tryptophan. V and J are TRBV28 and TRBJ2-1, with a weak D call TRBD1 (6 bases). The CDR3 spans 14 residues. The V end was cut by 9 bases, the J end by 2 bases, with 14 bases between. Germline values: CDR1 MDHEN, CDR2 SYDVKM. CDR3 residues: CASNRVRAYNEQFL. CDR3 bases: TGTGCCAGTAACAGGGTACGGGCCTACAATGAGCAGTTCCTC.

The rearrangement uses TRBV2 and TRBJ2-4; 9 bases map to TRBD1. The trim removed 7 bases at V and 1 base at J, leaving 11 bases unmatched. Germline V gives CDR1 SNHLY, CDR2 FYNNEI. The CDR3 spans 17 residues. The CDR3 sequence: CASTYTGGRWAKNIQYF. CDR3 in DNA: TGTGCCAGCACCTATACAGGGGGCAGGTGGGCCAAAAACATTCAGTACTTC.

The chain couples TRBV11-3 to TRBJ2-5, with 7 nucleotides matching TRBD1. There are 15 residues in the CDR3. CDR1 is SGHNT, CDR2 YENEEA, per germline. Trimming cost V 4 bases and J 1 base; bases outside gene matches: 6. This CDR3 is CASSSFRGTQETQYF. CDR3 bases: TGTGCCAGCAGCTCCTTCAGGGGGACCCAAGAGACCCAGTACTTC. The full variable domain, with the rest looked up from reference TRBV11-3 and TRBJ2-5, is EAGVVQSPRYKIIEKKQPVAFWCNPISGHNTLYWYLQNLGQGPELLIRYENEEAVDDSQLPKDRFSAERLKGVDSTLKIQPAELGDSAVYLCASSSFRGTQETQYFGPGTRLLVL.

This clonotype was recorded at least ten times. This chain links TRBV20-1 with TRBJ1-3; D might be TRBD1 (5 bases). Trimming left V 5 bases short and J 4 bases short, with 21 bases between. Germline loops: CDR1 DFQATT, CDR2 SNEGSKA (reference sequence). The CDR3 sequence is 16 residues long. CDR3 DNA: TGCAGTGCTCCCAATGCGGGACCCCGGGGCGGAAACACCATATATTTT. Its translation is CSAPNAGPRGGNTIYF.

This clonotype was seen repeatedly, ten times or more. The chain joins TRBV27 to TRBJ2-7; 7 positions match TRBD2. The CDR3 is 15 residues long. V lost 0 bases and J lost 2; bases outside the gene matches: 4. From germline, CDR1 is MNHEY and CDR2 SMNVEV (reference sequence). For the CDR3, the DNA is TGTGCCAGCAGTTTATCTGGCGGGAGCGCCTACGAGCAGTACTTC. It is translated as CASSLSGGSAYEQYF.

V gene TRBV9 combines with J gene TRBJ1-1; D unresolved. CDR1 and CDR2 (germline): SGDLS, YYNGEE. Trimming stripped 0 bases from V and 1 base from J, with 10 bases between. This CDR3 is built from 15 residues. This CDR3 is CASSVGGGENTEAFF. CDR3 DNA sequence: TGTGCCAGCAGCGTAGGAGGCGGGGAGAACACTGAAGCTTTCTTT.

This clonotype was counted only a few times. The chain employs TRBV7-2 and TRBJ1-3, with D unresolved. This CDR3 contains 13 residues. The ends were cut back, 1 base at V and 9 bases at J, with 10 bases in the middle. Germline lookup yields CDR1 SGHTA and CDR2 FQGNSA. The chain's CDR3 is CASSLDPRSTIYF. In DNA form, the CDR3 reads TGTGCCAGCAGCTTAGACCCAAGGAGCACCATATATTTT.

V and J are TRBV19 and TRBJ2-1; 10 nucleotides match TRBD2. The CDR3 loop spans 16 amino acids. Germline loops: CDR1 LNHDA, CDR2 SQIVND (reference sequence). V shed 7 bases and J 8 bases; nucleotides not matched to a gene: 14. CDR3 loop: CASMGSLAGKGYEQFF. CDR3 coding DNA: TGTGCCAGTATGGGGTCACTAGCGGGAAAGGGGTATGAGCAGTTCTTC. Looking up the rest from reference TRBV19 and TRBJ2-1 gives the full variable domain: DGGITQSPKYLFRKEGQNVTLSCEQNLNHDAMYWYRQDPGQGLRLIYYSQIVNDFQKGDIAEGYSVSREKKESFPLTVTSAQKNPTAFYLCASMGSLAGKGYEQFFGPGTRLTVL.

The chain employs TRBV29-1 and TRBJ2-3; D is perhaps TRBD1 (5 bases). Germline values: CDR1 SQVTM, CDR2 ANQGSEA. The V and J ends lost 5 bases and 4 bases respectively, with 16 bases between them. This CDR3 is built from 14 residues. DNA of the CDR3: TGCAGCGTTAGTGACAGTAGGGTCTCAGATACGCAGTATTTT. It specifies CSVSDSRVSDTQYF.

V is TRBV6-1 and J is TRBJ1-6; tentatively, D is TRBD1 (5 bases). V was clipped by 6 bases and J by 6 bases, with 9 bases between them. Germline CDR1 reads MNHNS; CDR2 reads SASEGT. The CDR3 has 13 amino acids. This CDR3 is CASRRTINSPLHF. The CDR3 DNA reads TGTGCCAGCAGGCGGACAATTAATTCACCCCTCCACTTT.

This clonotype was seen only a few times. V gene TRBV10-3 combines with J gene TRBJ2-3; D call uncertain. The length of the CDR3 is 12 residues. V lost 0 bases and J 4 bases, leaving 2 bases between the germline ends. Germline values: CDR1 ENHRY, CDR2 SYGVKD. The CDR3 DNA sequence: TGTGCCATCAGTGAGTCGGCAGATACGCAGTATTTT. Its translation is CAISESADTQYF.

CDR3 loop: CASSLGIGAGGPQETQYF. The DNA for the CDR3 is TGTGCCAGCAGCTTGGGCATAGGGGCGGGAGGGCCCCAAGAGACCCAGTACTTC. This rearrangement joins TRBV13 to TRBJ2-5; TRBD2 matches at 9 bases. The CDR3 sequence is 18 residues long. V shed 3 bases and J 1 base; nucleotides not matched to a gene: 12. CDR1 PRHDT and CDR2 FYEKMQ come from the germline V gene (reference sequence). The full variable domain, rest sourced from reference TRBV13 and TRBJ2-5, is AAGVIQSPRHLIKEKRETATLKCYPIPRHDTVYWYQQGPGQDPQFLISFYEKMQSDKGSIPDRFSAQQFSDYHSELNMSSLELGDSALYFCASSLGIGAGGPQETQYFGPGTRLLVL.

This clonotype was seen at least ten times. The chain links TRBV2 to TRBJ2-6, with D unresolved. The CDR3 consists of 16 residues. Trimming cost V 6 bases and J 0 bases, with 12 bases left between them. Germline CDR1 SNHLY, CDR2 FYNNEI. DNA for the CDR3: TGTGCCAGCAGGAGGACGGCGGACTCTGGGGCCAACGTCCTGACTTTC. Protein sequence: CASRRTADSGANVLTF.

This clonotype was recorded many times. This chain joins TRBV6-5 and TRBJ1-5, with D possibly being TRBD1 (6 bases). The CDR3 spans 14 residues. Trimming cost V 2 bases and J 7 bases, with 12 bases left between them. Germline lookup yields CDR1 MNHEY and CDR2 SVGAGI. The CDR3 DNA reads TGTGCCAGCAGTTACAGGGGGGGGAAACAGCCCCAGCATTTT. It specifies CASSYRGGKQPQHF.

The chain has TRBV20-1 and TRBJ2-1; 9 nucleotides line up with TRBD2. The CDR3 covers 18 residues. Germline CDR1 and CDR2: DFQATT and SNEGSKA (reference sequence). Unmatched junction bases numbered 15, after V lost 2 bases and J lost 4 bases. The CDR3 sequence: CSARLASGNTVRYNEQFF. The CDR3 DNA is TGCAGTGCTAGATTGGCTAGCGGGAATACGGTCCGATACAATGAGCAGTTCTTC.

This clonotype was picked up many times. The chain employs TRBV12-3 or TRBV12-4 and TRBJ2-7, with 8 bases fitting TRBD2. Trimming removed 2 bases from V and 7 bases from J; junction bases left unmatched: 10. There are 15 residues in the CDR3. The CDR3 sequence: CASSLRPAGVDEQYF. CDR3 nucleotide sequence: TGTGCCAGCAGTTTACGGCCAGCGGGAGTAGATGAGCAGTACTTC.